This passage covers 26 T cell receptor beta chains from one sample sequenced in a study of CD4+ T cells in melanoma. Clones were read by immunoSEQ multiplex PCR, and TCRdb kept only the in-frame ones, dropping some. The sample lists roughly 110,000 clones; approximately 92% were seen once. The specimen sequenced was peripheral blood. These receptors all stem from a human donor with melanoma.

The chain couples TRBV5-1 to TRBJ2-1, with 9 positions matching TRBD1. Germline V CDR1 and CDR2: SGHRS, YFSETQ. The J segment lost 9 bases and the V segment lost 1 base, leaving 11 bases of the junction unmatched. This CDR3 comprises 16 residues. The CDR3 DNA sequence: TGCGCCAGCAGCTTGAACCCGGGACAGGGAGAGGGTGAGCAGTTCTTC. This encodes CASSLNPGQGEGEQFF.

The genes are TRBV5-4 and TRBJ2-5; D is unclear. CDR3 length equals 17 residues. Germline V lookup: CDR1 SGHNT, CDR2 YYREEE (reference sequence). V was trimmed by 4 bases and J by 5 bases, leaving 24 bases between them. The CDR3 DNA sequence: TGTGCCAGCAGCGGTACGTTGGCGGTACGCCGGGCGGAGACCCAGTACTTC. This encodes CASSGTLAVRRAETQYF. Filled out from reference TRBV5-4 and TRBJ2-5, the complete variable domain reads ETGVTQSPTHLIKTRGQQVTLRCSSQSGHNTVSWYQQALGQGPQFIFQYYREEENGRGNFPPRFSGLQFPNYSSELNVNALELDDSALYLCASSGTLAVRRAETQYFGPGTRLLVL.

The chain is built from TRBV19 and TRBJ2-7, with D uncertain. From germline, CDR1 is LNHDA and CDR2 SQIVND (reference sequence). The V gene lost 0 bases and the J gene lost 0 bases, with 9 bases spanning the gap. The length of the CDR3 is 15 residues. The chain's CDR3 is CASSIEAVSSYEQYF. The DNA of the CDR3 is TGTGCCAGTAGTATAGAGGCAGTTAGCTCCTACGAGCAGTACTTC.

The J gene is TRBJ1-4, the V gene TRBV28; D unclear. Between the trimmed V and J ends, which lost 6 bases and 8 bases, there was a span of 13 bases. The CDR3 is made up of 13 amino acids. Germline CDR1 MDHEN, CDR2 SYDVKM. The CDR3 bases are TGTGCCAGCAGACTGGGGAGTCACGAAAAACTGTTTTTT. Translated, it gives CASRLGSHEKLFF.

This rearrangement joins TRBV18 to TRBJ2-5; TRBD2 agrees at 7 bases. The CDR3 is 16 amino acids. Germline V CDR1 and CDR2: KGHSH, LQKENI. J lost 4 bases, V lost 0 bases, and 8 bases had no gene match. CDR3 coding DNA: TGTGCCAGCTCACCACCGGTGCAGGCTAGCGGAGAGACCCAGTACTTC. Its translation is CASSPPVQASGETQYF.

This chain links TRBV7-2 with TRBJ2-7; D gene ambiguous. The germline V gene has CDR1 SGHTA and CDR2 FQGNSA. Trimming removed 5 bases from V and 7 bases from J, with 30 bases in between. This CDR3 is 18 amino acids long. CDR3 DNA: TGTGCCAGCAGCCGCAACCGCGGATCGCCCGCGGATAAGTTGGAGCAGTACTTC. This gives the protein CASSRNRGSPADKLEQYF.

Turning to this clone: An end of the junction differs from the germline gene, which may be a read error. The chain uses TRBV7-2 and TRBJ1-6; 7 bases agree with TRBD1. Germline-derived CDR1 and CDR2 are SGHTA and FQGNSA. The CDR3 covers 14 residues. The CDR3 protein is CASTSGGLSSPLRF. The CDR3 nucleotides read TGTGCCAGCACCTCAGGGGGGCTTAGTTCACCCCTCCGCTTT.

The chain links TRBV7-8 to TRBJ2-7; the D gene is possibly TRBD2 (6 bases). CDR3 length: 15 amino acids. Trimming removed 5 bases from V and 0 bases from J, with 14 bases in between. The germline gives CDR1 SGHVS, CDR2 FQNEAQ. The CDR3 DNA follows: TGTGCCAGCAGCCCGAGACTGGGGGGCTCCTACGAGCAGTACTTC. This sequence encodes CASSPRLGGSYEQYF.

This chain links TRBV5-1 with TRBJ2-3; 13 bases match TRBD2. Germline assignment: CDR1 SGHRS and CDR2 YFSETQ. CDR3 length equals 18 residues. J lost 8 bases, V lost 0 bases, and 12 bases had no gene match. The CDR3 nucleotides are TGCGCCAGCAGCTTGGGGGGGGGACTAGCGGGACCCCCCTTTACGCAGTATTTT. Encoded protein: CASSLGGGLAGPPFTQYF.

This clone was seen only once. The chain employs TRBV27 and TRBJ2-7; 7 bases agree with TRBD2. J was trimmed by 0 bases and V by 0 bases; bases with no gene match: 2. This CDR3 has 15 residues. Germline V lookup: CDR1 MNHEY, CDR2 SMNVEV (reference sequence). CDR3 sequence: CASSLSGGSSYEQYF. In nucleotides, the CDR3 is TGTGCCAGCAGTTTATCTGGCGGGAGCTCCTACGAGCAGTACTTC.

The CDR3 region has the DNA TGCGCCAGCAGCAAGCCGGGAGCAAACACCGGGGAGCTGTTTTTT. Amino acid sequence: CASSKPGANTGELFF. The rearrangement uses TRBV10-2 and TRBJ2-2, with D possibly matching TRBD2 (6 bases). CDR1 and CDR2 from the germline V gene are WSHSY and SAAADI. Trimming pared 6 bases from V and 2 bases from J, leaving 13 bases between. CDR3 size: 15 residues.

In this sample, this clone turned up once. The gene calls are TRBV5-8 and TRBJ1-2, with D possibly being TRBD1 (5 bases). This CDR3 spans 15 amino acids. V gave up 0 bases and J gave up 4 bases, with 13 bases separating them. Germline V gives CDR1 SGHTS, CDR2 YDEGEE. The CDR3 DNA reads TGTGCCAGCAGCTTGGGATCAGGGAACAGCTATGGCTACACCTTC. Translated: CASSLGSGNSYGYTF.

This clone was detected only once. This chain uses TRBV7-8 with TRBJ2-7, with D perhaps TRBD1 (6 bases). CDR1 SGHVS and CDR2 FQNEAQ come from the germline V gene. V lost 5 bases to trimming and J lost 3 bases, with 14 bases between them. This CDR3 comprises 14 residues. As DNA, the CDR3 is TGTGCCAGCAGCGCCCAGGGGACGAACTACGAGCAGTACTTC. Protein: CASSAQGTNYEQYF.

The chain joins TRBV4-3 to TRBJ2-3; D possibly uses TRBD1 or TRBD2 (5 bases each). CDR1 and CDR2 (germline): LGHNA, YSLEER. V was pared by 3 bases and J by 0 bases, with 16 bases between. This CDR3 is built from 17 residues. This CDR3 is CASSQRGGAFSTDTQYF. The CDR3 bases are TGCGCCAGCAGCCAGAGGGGCGGTGCCTTTAGCACAGATACGCAGTATTTT.

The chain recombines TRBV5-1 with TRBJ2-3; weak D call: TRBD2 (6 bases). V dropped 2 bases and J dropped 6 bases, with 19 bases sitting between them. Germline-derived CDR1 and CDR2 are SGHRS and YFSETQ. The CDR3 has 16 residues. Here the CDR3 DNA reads TGCGCCAGCAGCTTAAATTTACTAGCAGTCGTGGATACGCAGTATTTT. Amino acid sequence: CASSLNLLAVVDTQYF.

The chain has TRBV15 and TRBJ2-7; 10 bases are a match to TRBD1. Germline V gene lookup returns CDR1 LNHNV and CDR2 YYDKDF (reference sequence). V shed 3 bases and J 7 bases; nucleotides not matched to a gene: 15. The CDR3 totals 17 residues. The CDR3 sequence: CATSRKTGGFKSGEQYF. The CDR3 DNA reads TGTGCCACCAGCAGGAAGACAGGGGGCTTTAAATCCGGAGAGCAGTACTTC.

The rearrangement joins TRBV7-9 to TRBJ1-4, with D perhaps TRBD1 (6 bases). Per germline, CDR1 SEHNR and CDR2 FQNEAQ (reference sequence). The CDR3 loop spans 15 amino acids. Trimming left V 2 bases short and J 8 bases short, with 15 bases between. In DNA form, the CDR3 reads TGTGCCAGCAGCTTACGGGTGGGGGGCGAGGAAAAACTGTTTTTT. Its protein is CASSLRVGGEEKLFF.

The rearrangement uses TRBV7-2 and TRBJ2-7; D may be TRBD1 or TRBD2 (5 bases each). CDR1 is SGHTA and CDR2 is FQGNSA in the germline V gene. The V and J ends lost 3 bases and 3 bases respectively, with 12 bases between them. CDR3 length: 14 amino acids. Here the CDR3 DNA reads TGTGCCAGCAGCTTTATCCGGGGCAACTACGAGCAGTACTTC. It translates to CASSFIRGNYEQYF.

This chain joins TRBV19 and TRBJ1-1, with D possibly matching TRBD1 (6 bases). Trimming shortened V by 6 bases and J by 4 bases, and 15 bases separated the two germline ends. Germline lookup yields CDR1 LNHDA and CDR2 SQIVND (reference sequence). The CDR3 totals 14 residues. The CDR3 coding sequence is TGTGCCAGTAGACTGGACACAGGGAGCACTGAAGCTTTCTTT. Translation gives CASRLDTGSTEAFF.

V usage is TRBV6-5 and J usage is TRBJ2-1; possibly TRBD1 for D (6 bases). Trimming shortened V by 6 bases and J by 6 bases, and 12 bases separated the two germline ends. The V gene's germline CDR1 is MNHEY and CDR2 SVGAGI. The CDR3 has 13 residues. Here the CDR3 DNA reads TGTGCCAGCAGACTCGGACAGTTCAATGAGCAGTTCTTC. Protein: CASRLGQFNEQFF.

CDR3 sequence: CASSLSRNTIYF. In nucleotides, the CDR3 is TGTGCCAGCAGCTTAAGTCGCAACACCATATATTTT. This rearrangement joins TRBV7-2 to TRBJ1-3; D remains unclear. Trimming pared 2 bases from V and 7 bases from J, leaving 6 bases between. The CDR3 is 12 residues long. Germline assignment: CDR1 SGHTA and CDR2 FQGNSA.

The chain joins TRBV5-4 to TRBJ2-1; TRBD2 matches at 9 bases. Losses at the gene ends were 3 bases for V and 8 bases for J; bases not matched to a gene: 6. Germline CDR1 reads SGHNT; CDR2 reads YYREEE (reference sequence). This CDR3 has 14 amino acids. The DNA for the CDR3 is TGTGCCAGCAGCTCGGGACTAGCTGTGGATGAGCAGTTCTTC. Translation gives CASSSGLAVDEQFF.

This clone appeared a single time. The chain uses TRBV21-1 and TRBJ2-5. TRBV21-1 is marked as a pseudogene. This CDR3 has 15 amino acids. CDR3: CASSKAERGGETQYF. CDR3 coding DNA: TGTGCCAGCAGCAAAGCGGAACGTGGGGGAGAGACCCAGTACTTC.

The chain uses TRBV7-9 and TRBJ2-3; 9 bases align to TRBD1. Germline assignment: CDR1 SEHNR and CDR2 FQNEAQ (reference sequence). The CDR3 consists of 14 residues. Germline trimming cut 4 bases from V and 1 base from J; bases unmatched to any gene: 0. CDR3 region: CASSWTGGTDTQYF. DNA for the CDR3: TGTGCCAGCAGCTGGACAGGGGGCACAGATACGCAGTATTTT.

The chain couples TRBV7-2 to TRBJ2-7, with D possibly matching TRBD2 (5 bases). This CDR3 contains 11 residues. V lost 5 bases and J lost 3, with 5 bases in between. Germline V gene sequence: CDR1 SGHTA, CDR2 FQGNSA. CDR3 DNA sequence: TGTGCCAGCAGCGACTACTACGAGCAGTACTTC. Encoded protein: CASSDYYEQYF.

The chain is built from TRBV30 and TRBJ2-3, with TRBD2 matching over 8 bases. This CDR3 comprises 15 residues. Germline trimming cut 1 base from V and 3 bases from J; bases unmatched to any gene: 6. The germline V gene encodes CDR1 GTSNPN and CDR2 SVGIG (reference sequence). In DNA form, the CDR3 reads TGTGCCTGGAGTGGACTAGCGATCGCTACAGATACGCAGTATTTT. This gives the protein CAWSGLAIATDTQYF.